The 25 T cell receptor beta chains presented below share a single source sample, sequenced in a study of multiple sclerosis patients with progressive multifocal leukoencephalopathy. The sample's time point: before natalizumab initiation. Measured with immunoSEQ multiplex PCR; TCRdb has only the in-frame clones, and not every one. Of tens of thousands of clones in the sample, nearly 95% are singletons; the top ten hold less than 2.5%. Sequenced material: PBMCs. The receptors here all came from a man under 40 with multiple sclerosis.

This clone came up once. This chain connects TRBV13 to TRBJ1-1; D remains ambiguous. This CDR3 region has 13 residues. V lost 5 bases and J lost 3, with 10 bases in between. In germline, CDR1 is PRHDT, CDR2 FYEKMQ (reference sequence). CDR3 region: CASSDGRYTEAFF. The CDR3 DNA follows: TGTGCCAGCAGCGACGGACGATACACTGAAGCTTTCTTT.

The rearrangement uses TRBV7-8 and TRBJ2-7; 7 bases are shared with TRBD2. The V gene end was trimmed by 2 bases and the J gene end by 5 bases; junction bases not matched to a gene: 12. In germline, CDR1 is SGHVS, CDR2 FQNEAQ. This CDR3 has 16 amino acids. The CDR3 protein is CASSLSLYGRPHEQYV. CDR3 DNA sequence: TGTGCCAGCAGCTTATCCCTTTACGGGAGGCCACACGAGCAGTACGTC.

The chain couples TRBV5-6 to TRBJ2-7; D is unresolved. CDR1 is SGHDT, CDR2 YYEEEE, per germline. The CDR3 runs 13 residues. Trimming took 4 bases from V and 2 from J, leaving 10 bases between them. The CDR3 loop is CASSLLEAYEQYV. In DNA form, the CDR3 reads TGTGCCAGCAGCCTACTCGAAGCCTACGAGCAGTACGTC.

This chain joins TRBV6-6 and TRBJ2-1; the match to TRBD2 covers 8 bases. Per germline, CDR1 MNHNY and CDR2 SVGAGI (reference sequence). The CDR3 sequence is 16 residues long. The V gene end was trimmed by 5 bases and the J gene end by 4 bases; junction bases not matched to a gene: 10. The CDR3 spells CASSKELAVTYNEQFF. In nucleotides, the CDR3 is TGTGCCAGCAGTAAGGAACTAGCGGTCACTTACAATGAGCAGTTCTTC.

The chain carries TRBV7-9 and TRBJ1-5, with 8 bases that match TRBD1. The germline V gene encodes CDR1 SEHNR and CDR2 FQNEAQ (reference sequence). CDR3 length: 16 residues. Trimming took 1 base from V and 0 from J; bases not matched to a gene: 2. The CDR3 sequence is CASSLGTGHSNQPQHF. CDR3 bases: TGTGCCAGCAGCTTAGGGACAGGGCATAGCAATCAGCCCCAGCATTTT.

V and J are TRBV10-2 and TRBJ2-2; 9 nucleotides match TRBD2. Germline-derived CDR1 and CDR2 are WSHSY and SAAADI. Trimming took 5 bases from V and 1 from J; bases not matched to a gene: 2. The CDR3 is 15 amino acids. The CDR3 region is CASSKTSGNTGELFF. CDR3 nucleotides: TGCGCCAGCAGTAAGACTAGCGGGAACACCGGGGAGCTGTTTTTT.

Of note for this clone: Compared with germline, one end of the junction differs, possibly owing to a read error. The chain employs TRBV11-2 and TRBJ1-6; D ambiguous. The germline CDR1 and CDR2 sequences are SGHAT and FQNNGV. The CDR3 is 14 amino acids. CDR3 bases: TGTGCCAGCAGCTTTCAGATTAATAATTCATCCCTCCACTTT. Translated, it gives CASSFQINNSSLHF.

This clone was seen a single time. The chain carries TRBV6-1 and TRBJ2-5; 8 bases fit TRBD1. Germline values: CDR1 MNHNS, CDR2 SASEGT. With V trimmed by 4 bases and J by 4 bases, 5 bases remained unmatched. This CDR3 has 14 residues. CDR3 sequence reads: CASSGTGGAETQYF. CDR3 nucleotides: TGTGCCAGCAGTGGAACAGGGGGTGCAGAGACCCAGTACTTC.

The chain employs TRBV2 and TRBJ1-5, with D unresolved. Trimming took 0 bases from V and 1 from J, leaving 10 bases between them. There are 16 residues in the CDR3. Germline V gives CDR1 SNHLY, CDR2 FYNNEI. For the CDR3, the DNA is TGTGCCAGCAGTGAAGCGCCAGAATTCAGCAATCAGCCCCAGCATTTT. Residues: CASSEAPEFSNQPQHF. The complete variable domain, with remaining parts taken from reference TRBV2 and TRBJ1-5, reads EPEVTQTPSHQVTQMGQEVILRCVPISNHLYFYWYRQILGQKVEFLVSFYNNEISEKSEIFDDQFSVERPDGSNFTLKIRSTKLEDSAMYFCASSEAPEFSNQPQHFGDGTRLSIL.

V and J are TRBV5-4 and TRBJ2-2; TRBD2 matches at 7 bases. Germline V gene data show CDR1 as SGHNT and CDR2 as YYREEE (reference sequence). The CDR3 spans 16 residues. The V and J ends lost 0 bases and 1 base, in that order; junction bases with no gene match: 3. CDR3 bases: TGTGCCAGCAGCTTGGGGGTAGCGGGGAACACCGGGGAGCTGTTTTTT. This sequence encodes CASSLGVAGNTGELFF.

This sequence joins TRBV5-1 and TRBJ2-7; possible D gene TRBD1, 5 bases. This CDR3 contains 16 residues. Trimming removed 0 bases at V and 4 bases at J, with 17 bases between. Germline V lookup: CDR1 SGHRS, CDR2 YFSETQ. The DNA of the CDR3 is TGCGCCAGCAGCTTGGATTATATGACAGCCCCGTACGAGCAGTACTTC. Encoded protein: CASSLDYMTAPYEQYF.

This clone was observed once. The V and J genes are TRBV6-6 and TRBJ1-1; TRBD1 aligns across 7 bases. The V gene's germline CDR1 is MNHNY and CDR2 SVGAGI (reference sequence). The CDR3 loop spans 15 amino acids. V lost 2 bases, J lost 5 bases, and 8 bases stayed unmatched. Written as DNA, the CDR3 is TGTGCCAGCAGTTACCGGACAGGAGATGGGACTGAAGCTTTCTTT. Its translation is CASSYRTGDGTEAFF.

The rearrangement uses TRBV7-9 and TRBJ2-3; 14 bases agree with TRBD2. From germline, CDR1 is SEHNR and CDR2 FQNEAQ (reference sequence). This CDR3 contains 18 residues. V dropped 1 base and J dropped 3; count of bases not matched to a gene: 6. The CDR3 here is CASSLGLAGGPGTDTQYF. CDR3 nucleotide sequence: TGTGCCAGCAGCTTAGGACTAGCGGGAGGGCCAGGAACAGATACGCAGTATTTT.

This clone was counted a few times. V and J are TRBV4-2 and TRBJ2-7, with 8 bases identical to TRBD1. CDR3 length equals 14 residues. After removal of 4 bases from V and 1 base from J, the junction contained 3 bases not matched to a gene. The germline V gene has CDR1 LGHNA and CDR2 YNFKEQ. The CDR3 DNA reads TGTGCCAGCAGCCGTGGACAGGGATCCTACGAGCAGTACTTC. Translating gives CASSRGQGSYEQYF.

The chain combines TRBV27 with TRBJ2-1; 11 bases are a match to TRBD2. Germline V lookup: CDR1 MNHEY, CDR2 SMNVEV (reference sequence). The V and J ends lost 5 bases and 4 bases, in that order; junction bases with no gene match: 10. The CDR3 length is 17 residues. In DNA, the CDR3 is TGTGCCAGCAGTCCCCACCTAGCGGGAGGTTCTTACAATGAGCAGTTCTTC. Translation gives CASSPHLAGGSYNEQFF.

The gene calls are TRBV5-1 and TRBJ2-7; D unclear. Trimming cost V 4 bases and J 1 base, with 15 bases left between them. Germline V lookup: CDR1 SGHRS, CDR2 YFSETQ. This CDR3 has 15 residues. CDR3 loop: CASSPGGGFSYEQYV. CDR3 DNA: TGCGCCAGCAGCCCCGGCGGCGGATTTTCCTACGAGCAGTACGTC.

The gene calls are TRBV30 and TRBJ1-5; D unclear. CDR3 length: 13 amino acids. CDR1 and CDR2 from the germline V gene are GTSNPN and SVGIG (reference sequence). V was pared by 2 bases and J by 5 bases, with 10 bases between. The CDR3 nucleotides read TGTGCCTGGAGTATGGCAGATTATCAGCCCCAGCATTTT. It codes for CAWSMADYQPQHF.

This chain uses TRBV9 with TRBJ1-1; D unclear. This CDR3 region has 14 residues. Deletions cut 0 bases from V and 4 bases from J, with 10 bases between. Germline V gene data show CDR1 as SGDLS and CDR2 as YYNGEE. The CDR3 DNA reads as TGTGCCAGCAGCGTAGTTCTGGGAAGCACTGAAGCTTTCTTT. Protein: CASSVVLGSTEAFF.

The chain couples TRBV11-3 to TRBJ2-3; no clear D gene. V was clipped by 5 bases and J by 10 bases, with 16 bases between them. The germline CDR1 and CDR2 sequences are SGHNT and YENEEA. This CDR3 spans 13 amino acids. The CDR3 bases are TGTGCCAGCAGCGTCACTACTCTCGGGTCGCAGTATTTT. As protein: CASSVTTLGSQYF.

This clone was seen a few times. The chain combines TRBV5-4 with TRBJ1-3, with 7 bases lining up with TRBD1. CDR3 size: 13 residues. The germline V gene has CDR1 SGHNT and CDR2 YYREEE (reference sequence). Losses at the gene ends were 4 bases for V and 8 bases for J; bases not matched to a gene: 6. The CDR3 protein is CASSPQGGDTIYF. CDR3 in DNA: TGTGCCAGCAGCCCGCAGGGGGGGGACACCATATATTTT.

The chain has TRBV5-6 and TRBJ2-7; D is uncertain. Germline lookup yields CDR1 SGHDT and CDR2 YYEEEE. This CDR3 is 15 amino acids long. Trimming left V 0 bases short and J 4 bases short, with 14 bases between. The CDR3 sequence: CASSLARLLPYEQYF. CDR3 DNA sequence: TGTGCCAGCAGCTTGGCGCGGCTCCTCCCGTACGAGCAGTACTTC.

This chain joins TRBV4-3 and TRBJ1-1; D is ambiguous. The CDR3 is 16 residues long. The ends were cut back, 1 base at V and 6 bases at J, with 18 bases in the middle. CDR1 is LGHNA and CDR2 is YSLEER in the germline V gene. The chain's CDR3 is CASSQATTVRYAEAFF. The CDR3 DNA follows: TGCGCCAGCAGCCAAGCTACCACAGTTCGGTACGCTGAAGCTTTCTTT.

J is TRBJ2-5 and V is TRBV29-1; tentatively, D is TRBD1 (6 bases). The germline CDR1 and CDR2 sequences are SQVTM and ANQGSEA. V was trimmed by 8 bases and J by 1 base, leaving 17 bases between them. This CDR3 contains 14 residues. Written as DNA, the CDR3 is TGCAGCACTTGGGTGGGGGCCTCCCAAGAGACCCAGTACTTC. Translating gives CSTWVGASQETQYF.

J is TRBJ1-4 and V is TRBV5-5; 7 nucleotides agree with TRBD1. Germline V lookup: CDR1 SGHKS, CDR2 YYEKEE (reference sequence). The ends lost 3 bases at V and 8 bases at J; junction bases unmatched: 7. The CDR3 is 14 residues long. CDR3 residues: CASSSRQGGEKLFF. The DNA for the CDR3 is TGTGCCAGCAGCTCTCGACAGGGTGGCGAAAAACTGTTTTTT. Full variable domain (remainder filled in from reference TRBV5-5 and TRBJ1-4): DAGVTQSPTHLIKTRGQQVTLRCSPISGHKSVSWYQQVLGQGPQFIFQYYEKEERGRGNFPDRFSARQFPNYSSELNVNALLLGDSALYLCASSSRQGGEKLFFGSGTQLSVL.

The J gene is TRBJ2-2, the V gene TRBV5-8, with 9 bases lining up with TRBD1. The CDR3 has 15 residues. CDR1 and CDR2 from the germline V gene are SGHTS and YDEGEE. V was clipped by 4 bases and J by 6 bases; unmatched bases: 7. CDR3 in DNA: TGTGCCAGCAGCCCCGGGACAGGGCCAGCCGGGGAGCTGTTTTTT. It translates to CASSPGTGPAGELFF.